Here is one TCR beta chain with its context. This sample is part of a study of blood T cell repertoires in COVID-19. TCRdb's copy holds only in-frame clones and misses some; the assay was immunoSEQ multiplex PCR. The sample lists 200,000 to 300,000 clones; about 87% were seen once. The CDR3 is 13 amino acids. CDR1 MNHEY and CDR2 SMNVEV come from the germline V gene (reference sequence). Trimming removed 2 bases from V and 2 bases from J, with 7 bases in between. The source material was peripheral blood. The chain couples TRBV27 to TRBJ2-7; maybe TRBD2 (5 bases). This clonotype was obtained from an older woman with COVID-19, enrolled during active disease. The CDR3 coding sequence is TGTGCCAGCAGTTTAGCCGGGACCTACGAGCAGTACTTC. This codes for CASSLAGTYEQYF.